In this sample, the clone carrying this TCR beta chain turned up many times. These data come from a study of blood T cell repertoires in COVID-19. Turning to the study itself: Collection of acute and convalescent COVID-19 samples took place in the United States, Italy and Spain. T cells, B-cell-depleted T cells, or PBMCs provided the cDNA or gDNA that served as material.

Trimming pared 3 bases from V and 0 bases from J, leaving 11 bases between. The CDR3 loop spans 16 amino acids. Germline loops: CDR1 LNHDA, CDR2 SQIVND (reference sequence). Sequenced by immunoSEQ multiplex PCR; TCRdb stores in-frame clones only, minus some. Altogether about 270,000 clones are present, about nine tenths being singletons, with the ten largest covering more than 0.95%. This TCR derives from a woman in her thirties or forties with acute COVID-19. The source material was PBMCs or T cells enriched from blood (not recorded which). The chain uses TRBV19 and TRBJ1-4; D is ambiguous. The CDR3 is CASSIAPQATNEKLFF. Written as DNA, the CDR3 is TGTGCCAGTAGTATCGCCCCCCAGGCAACTAATGAAAAACTGTTTTTT.